These T cell receptor beta chains were read from a single sample in a study of CD8 T cells in ankylosing spondylitis. TCRdb reprocessed the 5' RACE reads with MiXCR, giving one entry per CDR3 protein. The sample lists 150,000 to 200,000 distinct CDR3 sequences, 18% occurring once. Specimen: blood, either unsorted or a sorted T cell fraction (not recorded which). The origin of the receptors is a male donor between 5 and 35 years old with ankylosing spondylitis or in good health (not recorded which). The CDR3 runs from the conserved cysteine through the conserved F or W. The order of the fields is J gene, clone size, D gene, V gene, CDR3 length, CDR3 protein, CDR3 DNA. The D gene is left open where the match is weak. Clone size is given for some rows only: seen once, a few or many times, or a class if the clone is expanded.

J: TRBJ2-3; size: many; D: TRBD2; V: TRBV7-2; length: 15; CDR3: CASSWTSGGTDTQYF; DNA: TGTGCCAGCAGCTGGACTAGCGGGGGCACAGATACGCAGTATTTT
J: TRBJ2-1; size: many; D: -; V: TRBV20-1; length: 14; CDR3: CSANSRGLANEQFF; DNA: TGCAGTGCTAATTCTCGAGGGCTAGCCAATGAGCAGTTCTTC
J: TRBJ2-3; size: many; D: -; V: TRBV10-3; length: 12; CDR3: CAILSATDTQYF; DNA: TGTGCCATCCTCTCGGCGACAGATACGCAGTATTTT
J: TRBJ1-1; size: many; D: TRBD1; V: TRBV7-9; length: 13; CDR3: CASSQGSNTEAFF; DNA: TGTGCCAGCTCACAGGGGTCGAACACTGAAGCTTTCTTT
J: TRBJ2-1; size: few; D: TRBD2; V: TRBV20-1; length: 20; CDR3: CSARDSWTSGSPRSYNEQFF; DNA: TGCAGTGCTAGAGATTCCTGGACTAGCGGGAGCCCTCGCTCCTACAATGAGCAGTTCTTC
J: TRBJ2-5; size: many; D: -; V: TRBV4-3; length: 16; CDR3: CASSQGVGMTEETQYF; DNA: TGCGCCAGCAGCCAAGGGGTAGGGATGACGGAAGAGACCCAGTACTTC
J: TRBJ2-5; size: many; D: TRBD1; V: TRBV5-1; length: 15; CDR3: CASSWDRGLQETQYF; DNA: TGCGCCAGCAGCTGGGACAGGGGGCTGCAAGAGACCCAGTACTTC
J: TRBJ2-3; size: many; D: TRBD2; V: TRBV14; length: 16; CDR3: CASSPLAGVGTDTQYF; DNA: TGTGCCAGCAGCCCTTTAGCGGGAGTGGGCACAGATACGCAGTATTTT
J: TRBJ2-7; size: once; D: TRBD2; V: TRBV29-1; length: 15; CDR3: CSVGPLAGTSYEQYF; DNA: TGCAGCGTTGGCCCCCTAGCGGGTACATCCTACGAGCAGTACTTC
J: TRBJ2-2; size: many; D: -; V: TRBV12-3/TRBV12-4; length: 11; CDR3: CASSLIGELFF; DNA: TGTGCCAGCAGTTTAATCGGGGAGCTGTTTTTT
J: TRBJ1-1; size: many; D: -; V: TRBV6-2/TRBV6-3; length: 13; CDR3: CASRLGGVTEAFF; DNA: TGTGCCAGCAGGCTTGGAGGTGTCACTGAAGCTTTCTTT
J: TRBJ1-6; size: many; D: -; V: TRBV7-9; length: 12; CDR3: CASSFKDSPLHF; DNA: TGTGCCAGCAGCTTCAAAGATTCACCCCTCCACTTT
J: TRBJ2-7; size: many; D: TRBD2; V: TRBV5-5; length: 12; CDR3: CASSGNSYEQYF; DNA: TGTGCCAGTAGCGGGAATTCCTACGAGCAGTACTTC
J: TRBJ1-4; size: few; D: TRBD1; V: TRBV20-1; length: 11; CDR3: CSADRADKLFF; DNA: TGCAGTGCTGACAGGGCGGATAAACTGTTTTTT
J: TRBJ2-3; size: many; D: -; V: TRBV20-1; length: 16; CDR3: CSARIPGLASTDTQYF; DNA: TGCAGTGCAAGGATCCCGGGACTTGCTAGCACAGATACGCAGTATTTT
J: TRBJ2-7; size: -; D: -; V: TRBV5-1; length: 12; CDR3: CASGPGLYEQYF; DNA: TGCGCCAGCGGACCGGGGCTCTACGAGCAGTACTTC
J: TRBJ2-3; size: -; D: TRBD2; V: TRBV4-2; length: 20; CDR3: CASSQERVLAGAVGPDTQYF; DNA: TGTGCCAGCAGCCAAGAGCGGGTACTAGCGGGAGCCGTCGGCCCAGATACGCAGTATTTT
J: TRBJ2-1; size: many; D: TRBD1; V: TRBV28; length: 15; CDR3: CASSSRQGAFVEQFF; DNA: TGTGCCAGCAGTTCCAGACAGGGGGCATTTGTTGAGCAGTTCTTC
J: TRBJ2-2; size: many; D: -; V: TRBV20-1; length: 15; CDR3: CSAREGGAGTGELFF; DNA: TGCAGTGCTAGAGAGGGGGGAGCAGGCACCGGGGAGCTGTTTTTT
J: TRBJ2-1; size: many; D: -; V: TRBV4-2; length: 12; CDR3: CASSQVNNEQFF; DNA: TGTGCCAGCAGCCAAGTTAACAATGAGCAGTTCTTC
J: TRBJ2-7; size: many; D: -; V: TRBV4-2; length: 14; CDR3: CASSHKNPAHEQYF; DNA: TGTGCCAGCAGCCACAAAAACCCGGCACACGAGCAGTACTTC
J: TRBJ1-2; size: many; D: -; V: TRBV12-3/TRBV12-4; length: 13; CDR3: CASSLTRPYGYTF; DNA: TGTGCCAGCAGTTTAACCCGACCCTATGGCTACACCTTC
J: TRBJ2-5; size: -; D: -; V: TRBV20-1; length: 12; CDR3: CSAREVQETQYF; DNA: TGCAGTGCTAGAGAGGTTCAAGAGACCCAGTACTTC
J: TRBJ2-3; size: many; D: -; V: TRBV5-1; length: 14; CDR3: CASSLRRAPDTQYF; DNA: TGCGCCAGCAGCTTGCGCAGGGCCCCAGATACGCAGTATTTT
J: TRBJ2-4; size: many; D: -; V: TRBV6-5; length: 11; CDR3: CASRREHIQYF; DNA: TGTGCCAGCAGAAGGGAGCACATTCAGTACTTC
J: TRBJ2-1; size: many; D: -; V: TRBV7-2; length: 12; CDR3: CASSLFYGEQFF; DNA: TGTGCCAGCAGCTTATTTTACGGTGAGCAGTTCTTC
J: TRBJ1-6; size: many; D: -; V: TRBV20-1; length: 13; CDR3: CSAGELAGSPLHF; DNA: TGCAGTGCTGGGGAATTGGCGGGTTCACCCCTCCACTTT
J: TRBJ2-5; size: many; D: TRBD1; V: TRBV28; length: 14; CDR3: CASRTGGGGETQYF; DNA: TGTGCCAGCAGGACAGGGGGAGGAGGAGAGACCCAGTACTTC
J: TRBJ2-1; size: few; D: TRBD1; V: TRBV7-8; length: 16; CDR3: CASSAQQGASYNEQFF; DNA: TGTGCCAGCAGCGCCCAACAGGGGGCCTCCTACAATGAGCAGTTCTTC
J: TRBJ1-1; size: many; D: TRBD1; V: TRBV6-5; length: 15; CDR3: CASSRQGFGNTEAFF; DNA: TGTGCCAGCAGTCGACAGGGGTTCGGAAACACTGAAGCTTTCTTT
J: TRBJ2-2; size: -; D: -; V: TRBV20-1; length: 14; CDR3: CSVKGTRRTGELFF; DNA: TGCAGTGTTAAAGGCACTAGGCGCACCGGGGAGCTGTTTTTT
J: TRBJ2-5; size: many; D: -; V: TRBV12-3/TRBV12-4; length: 14; CDR3: CASSFNWLPETQYF; DNA: TGTGCCAGCAGTTTTAATTGGCTCCCAGAGACCCAGTACTTC
J: TRBJ2-5; size: many; D: -; V: TRBV19; length: 14; CDR3: CASSIDRGQETQYF; DNA: TGTGCCAGTAGTATAGACCGGGGCCAAGAGACCCAGTACTTC
J: TRBJ1-6; size: many; D: TRBD1; V: TRBV20-1; length: 15; CDR3: CSARIGTGGNSPLHF; DNA: TGCAGTGCTAGAATCGGGACAGGGGGCAACTCACCCCTCCACTTT
J: TRBJ2-1; size: many; D: -; V: TRBV20-1; length: 13; CDR3: CSARDHGRNEQFF; DNA: TGCAGTGCTAGAGATCACGGACGCAATGAGCAGTTCTTC
J: TRBJ2-7; size: -; D: -; V: TRBV20-1; length: 17; CDR3: CSARRGGRDGITYEQYF; DNA: TGCAGTGCTAGGAGGGGGGGGCGGGACGGAATAACCTACGAGCAGTACTTC
J: TRBJ2-3; size: many; D: TRBD2; V: TRBV5-1; length: 15; CDR3: CASRLRRDYTDTQYF; DNA: TGCGCCAGCCGCCTGCGGCGGGACTACACAGATACGCAGTATTTT
J: TRBJ2-2; size: -; D: -; V: TRBV6-2/TRBV6-3; length: 14; CDR3: CASSHWTLTGELFF; DNA: TGTGCCAGCAGCCACTGGACACTGACCGGGGAGCTGTTTTTT
J: TRBJ1-5; size: -; D: TRBD1; V: TRBV20-1; length: 16; CDR3: CSARTLTGVDNQPQHF; DNA: TGCAGTGCTAGAACATTGACAGGGGTCGACAATCAGCCCCAGCATTTT